A selection of T cell receptor beta chains follows, all from one sample in a study of blood T cell repertoires in COVID-19. Repertoires were generated with immunoSEQ multiplex PCR, while TCRdb's copy carries only in-frame clones and drops some. Altogether roughly 200,000 clones are present, around 85% being singletons, with the ten largest covering 13%. Sequenced material: peripheral blood. The receptors shown here come from a man in his forties or fifties who had recovered from COVID-19. The CDR3 runs from the conserved cysteine through the conserved F or W. Fields, in order: J gene, V gene, clone size, D gene, CDR3 DNA, CDR3 protein. The D gene is left open where the match is weak. Clone size is shown for a subset of rows, as once, few, many or a class of expanded clone.

J: TRBJ2-1
V: TRBV11-2
size: .
D: .
DNA: TGTGCCAGCAGCGGTAGCTCCTACAATGAGCAGTTCTTC
CDR3: CASSGSSYNEQFF

J: TRBJ1-2
V: TRBV28
size: few
D: .
DNA: TGTGCCAGCAGTTTTAACGGCGGCAGCTATGGCTACACCTTC
CDR3: CASSFNGGSYGYTF

J: TRBJ2-7
V: TRBV6-2/TRBV6-3
size: .
D: TRBD2
DNA: TGTGCCAGCAGTTACGGACTAGCGGGAGCCTACGAGCAGTACTTC
CDR3: CASSYGLAGAYEQYF

J: TRBJ1-4
V: TRBV11-3
size: .
D: .
DNA: TGTGCCAGCAGTTTACTCGCAACGAGTGAAAAACTGTTTTTT
CDR3: CASSLLATSEKLFF

J: TRBJ2-6
V: TRBV9
size: .
D: .
DNA: TGTGCCAGCAGCTCCCAACAGGGAGCTGGGGCCAACGTCCTGACTTTC
CDR3: CASSSQQGAGANVLTF

J: TRBJ1-3
V: TRBV25-1
size: .
D: .
DNA: TGTGCCAGCAGTTCAGGGGAATTGCACACCATATATTTT
CDR3: CASSSGELHTIYF

J: TRBJ2-3
V: TRBV29-1
size: .
D: TRBD2
DNA: TGCAGCGTTGAACTAACCGGGACTAGCGGGAGGGCGACAGATACGCAGTATTTT
CDR3: CSVELTGTSGRATDTQYF

J: TRBJ1-2
V: TRBV5-1
size: .
D: TRBD1
DNA: TGCGCCAGCAGCATAACGACAGGGGACGTTTATGGCTACACCTTC
CDR3: CASSITTGDVYGYTF

J: TRBJ2-3
V: TRBV7-2
size: .
D: TRBD2
DNA: TGTGCCAGCAGCTTCCTGTTCGGGGGGGCAGATACGCAGTATTTT
CDR3: CASSFLFGGADTQYF

J: TRBJ2-3
V: TRBV7-2
size: .
D: TRBD2
DNA: TGTGCCAGCAGACCCCTGACTAGCGGCCCCACAGATACGCAGTATTTT
CDR3: CASRPLTSGPTDTQYF

J: TRBJ2-7
V: TRBV7-9
size: .
D: .
DNA: TGTGCCAGCAGCTTAGAGAGGGGGGAGCAGTACTTC
CDR3: CASSLERGEQYF

J: TRBJ2-2
V: TRBV19
size: .
D: .
DNA: TGTGCCAGTAGTTCGGGGTTCTCGAACACCGGGGAGCTGTTTTTT
CDR3: CASSSGFSNTGELFF

J: TRBJ1-3
V: TRBV2
size: .
D: TRBD1
DNA: TGTGCCAGCAGTGAGTGGGACAGCCCTTCGATGTCAGGAAACACCATATATTTT
CDR3: CASSEWDSPSMSGNTIYF

J: TRBJ2-7
V: TRBV20-1
size: .
D: .
DNA: TGCAGTGCTAGTTCCGCAAGCGTCCCCCCCTACGAGCAGTACTTC
CDR3: CSASSASVPPYEQYF

J: TRBJ2-7
V: TRBV27
size: .
D: .
DNA: TGTGCCAGCAGTTTGAACAGATACTCCTACGAGCAGTACTTC
CDR3: CASSLNRYSYEQYF

J: TRBJ2-4
V: TRBV6-2/TRBV6-3
size: .
D: .
DNA: TGTGCCAGCAGTGACGCCTTTGGGGCATCTCAGTACTTC
CDR3: CASSDAFGASQYF

J: TRBJ2-5
V: TRBV6-5
size: .
D: .
DNA: TGTGCCAGCAGTTACTCGAGGCTAGCAGTGACCCAGTACTTC
CDR3: CASSYSRLAVTQYF

J: TRBJ2-2
V: TRBV6-6
size: .
D: .
DNA: TGTGCCAGCAGTTATTTATCCGGGTCGGGCGGGGAGCTGTTTTTT
CDR3: CASSYLSGSGGELFF

J: TRBJ2-6
V: TRBV19
size: .
D: .
DNA: TGTGCCAGTAGTATAGATCCCACCACTCCAGGGGCCAACGTCCTGACTTTC
CDR3: CASSIDPTTPGANVLTF

J: TRBJ2-7
V: TRBV19
size: .
D: .
DNA: TGTGCCAGTAGTATCGGTCTAGCGCCTTACGAGCAGTACTTC
CDR3: CASSIGLAPYEQYF

J: TRBJ2-2
V: TRBV19
size: .
D: .
DNA: TGTGCCAGTATAAGGCGGACGAACACCGGGGAGCTGTTTTTT
CDR3: CASIRRTNTGELFF

J: TRBJ1-3
V: TRBV6-1
size: .
D: TRBD1
DNA: TGTGCCAGCAGTGAAACAGCGGTAGGTTGGACAGGTCGTGGAAACACCATATATTTT
CDR3: CASSETAVGWTGRGNTIYF

J: TRBJ1-6
V: TRBV7-2
size: few
D: .
DNA: TGTGCCAGCAGCTTAGATCCAGGATATAATTCACCCCTCCACTTT
CDR3: CASSLDPGYNSPLHF

J: TRBJ1-3
V: TRBV5-6
size: few
D: .
DNA: TGTGCCAGCAGCCGGTCTTCTGGAAACACCATATATTTT
CDR3: CASSRSSGNTIYF

J: TRBJ2-2
V: TRBV12-5
size: .
D: .
DNA: TGTGCTAGTGGTTTGGGACAGGCCCCGAACACCGGGGAGCTGTTTTTT
CDR3: CASGLGQAPNTGELFF

J: TRBJ2-7
V: TRBV28
size: .
D: .
DNA: TGTGCCAGCAGTTTAGCCGGCTACGAGCAGTACTTC
CDR3: CASSLAGYEQYF

J: TRBJ2-1
V: TRBV5-8
size: .
D: TRBD2
DNA: TGTGCCAGCAGCGGGGCGGGGGGGGCCCGAGTCTACAATGAGCAGTTCTTC
CDR3: CASSGAGGARVYNEQFF

J: TRBJ1-4
V: TRBV7-2
size: .
D: .
DNA: TGTGCCAGCAGCTGGACAGCACAACATAATGAAAAACTGTTTTTT
CDR3: CASSWTAQHNEKLFF

J: TRBJ2-5
V: TRBV24-1
size: .
D: .
DNA: TGTGCCACCAGTGACCTCTATTTTGAGACTAACCAGTACTTC
CDR3: CATSDLYFETNQYF

J: TRBJ2-7
V: TRBV19
size: .
D: TRBD2
DNA: TGTGCCAGTAGTCCTCGGCCTAGCGGCGAGCAGTACTTC
CDR3: CASSPRPSGEQYF

J: TRBJ2-7
V: TRBV5-1
size: .
D: TRBD2
DNA: TGCGCCAGCAGCTTTAGCGGGAGAGGTTACGAGCAGTACTTC
CDR3: CASSFSGRGYEQYF